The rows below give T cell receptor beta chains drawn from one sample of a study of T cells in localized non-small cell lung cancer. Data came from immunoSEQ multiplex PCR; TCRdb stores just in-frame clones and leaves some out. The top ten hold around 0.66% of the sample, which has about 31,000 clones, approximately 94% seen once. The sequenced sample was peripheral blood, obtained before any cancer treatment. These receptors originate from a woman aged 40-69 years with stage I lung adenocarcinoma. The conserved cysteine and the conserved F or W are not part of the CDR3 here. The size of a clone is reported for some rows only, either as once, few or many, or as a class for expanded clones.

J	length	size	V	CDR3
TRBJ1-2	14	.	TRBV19	AGHSTGMWRNHGYT
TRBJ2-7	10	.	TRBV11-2	ASSLDSYEQY
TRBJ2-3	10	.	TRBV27	ASSNRGDTQY
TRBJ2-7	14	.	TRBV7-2	ASSSTRDLPSGEQY
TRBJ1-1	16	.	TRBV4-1	ASSQYPPGSDRDTEAF
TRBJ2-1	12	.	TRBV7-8	ASRLGGAVHEQF
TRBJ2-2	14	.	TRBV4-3	ASSKNKGDYTGELF
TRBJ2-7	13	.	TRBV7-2	ASSLRALGKHEQY
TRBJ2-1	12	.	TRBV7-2	ASSGLAGASEQF
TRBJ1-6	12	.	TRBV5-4	ASTPIQGNSPLH
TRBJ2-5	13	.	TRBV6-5	ASSPGRRNRETQY
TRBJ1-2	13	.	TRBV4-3	ASSHSGPMGYGYT
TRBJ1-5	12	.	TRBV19	ASKSRQGNQPQH
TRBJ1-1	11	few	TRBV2	ASTDSLNTEAF
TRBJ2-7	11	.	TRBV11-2	ASSSRATYEQY
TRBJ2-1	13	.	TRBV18	ASFPGGRSHNEQF
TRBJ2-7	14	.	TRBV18	ASSSRTSGKTYEQY
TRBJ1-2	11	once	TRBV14	ASSSTGAGGYT
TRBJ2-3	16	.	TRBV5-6	ASSLAHGGLGAADTQY
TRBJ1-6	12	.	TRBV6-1	ASRDRGYNSPLH
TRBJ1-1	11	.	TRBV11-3	ASSLVVNTEAF
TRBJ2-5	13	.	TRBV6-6	ASLKRGLAEETQY
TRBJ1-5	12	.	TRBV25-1	ASSESGWDQPQH
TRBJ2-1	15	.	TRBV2	ASRISGTGGAWNEQF
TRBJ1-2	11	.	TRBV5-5	ASSLAGAKGYT
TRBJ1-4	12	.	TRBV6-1	ASSDWGGNEKLF
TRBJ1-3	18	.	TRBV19	ASSIFLGYQQRNSGNTIY
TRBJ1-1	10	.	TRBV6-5	ASSYSTEKAF
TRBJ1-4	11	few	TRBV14	ASSQGQVEKLF
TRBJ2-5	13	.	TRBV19	ASSRAGGVVETQY